These 18 T cell receptor beta chains were sequenced from one sample in a study of T-cell memory formation after mild COVID-19. TCRdb analysed the 5' RACE reads with MiXCR anew, one entry per CDR3 protein. This sample carries around 130,000 distinct CDR3 sequences, roughly 15% of them seen once, and the ten largest clones take about 15%. The sample taken for sequencing was PBMCs or a T cell subset sorted from them (not recorded which). The receptors shown here come from an adult woman who had mild COVID-19 (a few samples of this study predate the infection). Cell type and time point are not known.

J is TRBJ2-5 and V is TRBV5-1; 7 bases map to TRBD2. CDR1 SGHRS and CDR2 YFSETQ come from the germline V gene. The CDR3 extends over 15 amino acids. V was pared by 5 bases and J by 1 base, with 8 bases of the junction left unmatched. This CDR3 is CASRRGEVSQETQYF. The CDR3 coding sequence is TGCGCCAGCAGACGGGGGGAGGTCTCCCAAGAGACCCAGTACTTC.

This clonotype has just a few counts. V and J are TRBV18 and TRBJ1-1; D remains ambiguous. The CDR3 is made up of 14 amino acids. CDR1 is KGHSH and CDR2 is LQKENI in the germline V gene. Trimming shortened V by 2 bases and J by 2 bases, and 9 bases separated the two germline ends. In nucleotides, the CDR3 is TGTGCCAGCTCACCAGAGGGTAGCAACACTGAAGCTTTCTTT. Translated: CASSPEGSNTEAFF.

The chain links TRBV5-6 to TRBJ1-3, with 9 bases identical to TRBD1. After removal of 5 bases from V and 2 bases from J, the junction contained 5 bases not matched to a gene. This CDR3 is built from 15 residues. Germline V gene lookup returns CDR1 SGHDT and CDR2 YYEEEE. CDR3 amino acids: CASRLTGGTGNTIYF. The CDR3 nucleotides read TGTGCCAGCAGGTTGACAGGGGGAACTGGAAACACCATATATTTT.

The chain combines TRBV5-8 with TRBJ2-2; 10 nucleotides agree with TRBD2. Trimming took 3 bases from V and 4 from J; bases not matched to a gene: 6. The CDR3 loop spans 16 amino acids. Per the germline V gene, CDR1 is SGHTS and CDR2 is YDEGEE. The CDR3 loop reads CASSSWTSGSTGELFF. Here the CDR3 DNA reads TGTGCCAGCAGCTCCTGGACTAGCGGAAGCACCGGGGAGCTGTTTTTT.

V and J are TRBV7-9 and TRBJ2-2, with a weak D call TRBD1 (6 bases). Per the germline V gene, CDR1 is SEHNR and CDR2 is FQNEAQ (reference sequence). The CDR3 spans 13 residues. V lost 4 bases, J lost 6 bases, and 9 bases lay in between. CDR3 protein: CASSSGQSGELFF. In nucleotides, the CDR3 is TGTGCCAGCAGCTCAGGACAGTCCGGGGAGCTGTTTTTT.

This clonotype was seen only a few times. V and J are TRBV25-1 and TRBJ1-2, with a possible D match to TRBD1 (6 bases). The CDR3 sequence is 12 residues long. The V and J ends lost 8 bases and 6 bases respectively, with 13 bases between them. Germline values: CDR1 MGHDK, CDR2 SYGVNS. Here the CDR3 reads CASFHDRNGYTF. CDR3 bases: TGTGCCAGCTTCCACGACAGGAATGGCTACACCTTC.

This clonotype has a handful of counts. CDR3 region: CASSLGRAGEQPQHF. The CDR3 coding sequence is TGTGCCAGCAGCTTGGGTAGGGCGGGTGAACAGCCCCAGCATTTT. The V gene is TRBV5-6, the J gene TRBJ1-5; D uncertain. V lost 0 bases and J 7 bases, leaving 14 bases between the germline ends. The CDR3 consists of 15 residues. Germline loops: CDR1 SGHDT, CDR2 YYEEEE.

This clonotype was observed a few times. The chain links TRBV6-5 to TRBJ2-1, with 8 bases aligning to TRBD1. The junction had 7 bases not matched to a gene; V was cut back by 6 bases and J by 3 bases. Germline CDR1 and CDR2: MNHEY and SVGAGI. CDR3 length: 15 residues. Written as DNA, the CDR3 is TGTGCCAGCAGACGGCTGACAGGGGTCTACAATGAGCAGTTCTTC. This codes for CASRRLTGVYNEQFF.

This clonotype was seen a few times. This chain connects TRBV5-6 to TRBJ2-4; D might be TRBD1 or TRBD2, each matching 5 bases. The CDR3 sequence is 17 residues long. Trimming removed 4 bases from V and 1 base from J, with 18 bases in between. Germline CDR1 is SGHDT and CDR2 is YYEEEE. The CDR3 DNA follows: TGTGCCAGCAGCCCCGGTGGGGGTTCATCGGCCAAAAACATTCAGTACTTC. Residues: CASSPGGGSSAKNIQYF.

The J gene is TRBJ2-7, the V gene TRBV29-1; D remains ambiguous. Germline CDR1 SQVTM, CDR2 ANQGSEA. V dropped 3 bases and J dropped 2 bases, with 8 bases sitting between them. This CDR3 region has 12 residues. The chain's CDR3 is CSVEGFTYEQYF. In nucleotides, the CDR3 is TGCAGCGTTGAGGGTTTCACCTACGAGCAGTACTTC.

This clonotype appeared many times. The V call is TRBV10-3, the J call TRBJ2-7; D may be TRBD1 (6 bases). CDR1 is ENHRY, CDR2 SYGVKD, per germline. Trimming removed 9 bases at V and 5 bases at J, with 17 bases between. The CDR3 spans 13 residues. As DNA, the CDR3 is TGTGCCATAAAACAGGGCCCAGGGGACGAGCAGTACTTC. Its translation is CAIKQGPGDEQYF.

In its sample, this clonotype was seen a few times. This chain joins TRBV10-3 and TRBJ2-7; TRBD2 matches 9 bases. The CDR3 is made up of 15 amino acids. J lost 4 bases, V lost 3 bases, and 7 bases had no gene match. CDR1 ENHRY and CDR2 SYGVKD come from the germline V gene. The CDR3 bases are TGTGCCATCAGTGAAAGCGGGGGGACGTTGTACGAGCAGTACTTC. Protein sequence: CAISESGGTLYEQYF.

This chain connects TRBV20-1 to TRBJ2-1; 10 nucleotides line up with TRBD2. The CDR3 is 15 residues long. V lost 0 bases and J lost 7; bases outside the gene matches: 6. The germline V gene has CDR1 DFQATT and CDR2 SNEGSKA (reference sequence). CDR3 nucleotide sequence: TGCAGTGCTAGAGAAGCGGGAGGGGCTAGGAATGAGCAGTTCTTC. Its protein is CSAREAGGARNEQFF.

The chain joins TRBV12-3 or TRBV12-4 to TRBJ2-3; D is possibly TRBD2 (5 bases). The CDR3 runs to 15 residues. Between the trimmed V and J ends, which lost 6 bases and 4 bases, there was a span of 17 bases. The CDR3: CASSPRVGRADTQYF. CDR3 in DNA: TGTGCCAGCAGCCCGAGGGTAGGACGGGCAGATACGCAGTATTTT.

V is TRBV7-6 and J is TRBJ2-3; 10 bases match TRBD1. This CDR3 is 17 amino acids long. The trim removed 3 bases at V and 3 bases at J, leaving 9 bases unmatched. Germline values: CDR1 SGHVS, CDR2 FNYEAQ. CDR3 in DNA: TGTGCCAGCAGCTTGGGACAGGGGACTTGGAGAACAGATACGCAGTATTTT. The encoded protein is CASSLGQGTWRTDTQYF.

The V call is TRBV3-1, the J call TRBJ2-2; TRBD2 matches at 9 bases. The CDR3 contains 16 residues. The ends lost 4 bases at V and 10 bases at J; junction bases unmatched: 13. Germline V gene lookup returns CDR1 LGHDT and CDR2 YNNKEL (reference sequence). CDR3 region: CASSPRTSAGGEELFF. CDR3 in DNA: TGTGCCAGCAGCCCCCGGACTAGCGCCGGAGGGGAGGAGCTGTTTTTT.

This clonotype was seen only a few times. The chain's CDR3 is CASSQTQFYEQYF. CDR3 nucleotides: TGTGCCAGCAGCCAAACGCAGTTCTACGAGCAGTACTTC. This chain connects TRBV4-2 to TRBJ2-7; no definite D call. CDR1 is LGHNA, CDR2 YNFKEQ, per germline. The CDR3 length is 13 residues. V was trimmed by 2 bases and J by 3 bases, leaving 8 bases between them.

This chain connects TRBV29-1 to TRBJ2-2; 8 bases are shared with TRBD1. Trimming took 3 bases from V and 7 from J; bases not matched to a gene: 4. The CDR3 loop spans 13 amino acids. Germline V CDR1 and CDR2: SQVTM, ANQGSEA. In DNA, the CDR3 is TGCAGCGTTGAGAACAGGGGGAGCGGGGAGCTGTTTTTT. Amino acids: CSVENRGSGELFF.